The clone carrying this T cell receptor beta chain is a singleton in its sample. The antigen remains unidentified. CDR3 length: 19 amino acids. Each sample contributed about 10^5 TCR templates to the assay. TCRdb's table, derived via immunoSEQ multiplex PCR, lists solely in-frame clones and lacks some. This sample yields 87,000 or so clones, of which about 93% are seen a single time; 0.3% belongs to the top ten. The entry originates in a study of siplizumab effects on memory and regulatory T cells. Whole-study findings and limits: Naive T cells seemed more diverse than memory cells; they also seemed major alloresponse contributors. Alloreactive sequences from unstimulated CD4+ memory cells fell significantly with siplizumab. Tracing alloreactive clones into unstimulated subsets worked for only a minor fraction of them.

The sequence was obtained from a human donor in good health. Sequenced sample: non-Treg CD4+ T cells sorted from blood. The chain is built from TRBV12-2 and TRBJ1-2; the table's D call of TRBD1 was not tested on the DNA. TRBV12-2 is a listed pseudogene. The CDR3 spells CASRPRFAGQGARAYGYTF. The CDR3 nucleotides are TGTGCAAGTCGCCCTCGTTTCGCGGGACAGGGGGCGCGGGCCTATGGCTACACCTTC.